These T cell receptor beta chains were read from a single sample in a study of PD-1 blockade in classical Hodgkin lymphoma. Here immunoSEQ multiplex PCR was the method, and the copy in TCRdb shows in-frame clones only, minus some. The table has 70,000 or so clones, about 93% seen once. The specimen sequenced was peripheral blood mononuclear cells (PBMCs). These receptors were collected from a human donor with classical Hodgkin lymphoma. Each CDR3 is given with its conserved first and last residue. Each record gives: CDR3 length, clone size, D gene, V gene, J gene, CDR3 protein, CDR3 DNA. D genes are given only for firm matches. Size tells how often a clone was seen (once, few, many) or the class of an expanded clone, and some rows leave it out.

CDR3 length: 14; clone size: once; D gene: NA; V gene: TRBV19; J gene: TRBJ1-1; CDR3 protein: CASRILTGNTEAFF; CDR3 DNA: TGTGCCAGTAGGATCTTGACAGGAAACACTGAAGCTTTCTTT
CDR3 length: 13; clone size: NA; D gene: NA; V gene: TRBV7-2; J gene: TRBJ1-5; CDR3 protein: CASSLVPQQPQHF; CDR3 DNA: TGTGCCAGCAGCTTAGTCCCTCAACAGCCCCAGCATTTT
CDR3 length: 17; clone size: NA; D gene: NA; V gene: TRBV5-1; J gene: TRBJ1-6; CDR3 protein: CASSLGGVSSYNSPLHF; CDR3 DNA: TGCGCCAGCAGCTTGGGGGGCGTGAGCTCCTATAATTCACCCCTCCACTTT
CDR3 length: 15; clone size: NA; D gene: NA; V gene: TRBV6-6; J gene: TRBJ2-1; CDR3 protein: CASSYSRQGMNEQFF; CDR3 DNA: TGTGCCAGCAGTTACTCGAGGCAGGGCATGAATGAGCAGTTCTTC
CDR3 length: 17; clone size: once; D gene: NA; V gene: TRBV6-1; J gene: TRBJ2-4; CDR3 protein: CASSEKGGPWPKNIQYF; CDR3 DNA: TGTGCCAGCAGTGAAAAGGGGGGGCCATGGCCCAAAAACATTCAGTACTTC
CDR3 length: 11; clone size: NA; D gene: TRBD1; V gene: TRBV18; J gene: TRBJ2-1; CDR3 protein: CASSRRDSQFF; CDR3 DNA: TGTGCCAGCTCTCGCCGGGACAGCCAGTTCTTC
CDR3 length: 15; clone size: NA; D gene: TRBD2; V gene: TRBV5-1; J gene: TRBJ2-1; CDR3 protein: CASSATSGSYNEQFF; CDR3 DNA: TGCGCCAGCAGCGCAACTAGCGGGAGCTACAATGAGCAGTTCTTC
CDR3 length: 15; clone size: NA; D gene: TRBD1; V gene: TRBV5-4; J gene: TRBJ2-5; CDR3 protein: CASSLPPGQGETQYF; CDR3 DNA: TGTGCCAGCAGCCTACCCCCGGGACAGGGGGAGACCCAGTACTTC
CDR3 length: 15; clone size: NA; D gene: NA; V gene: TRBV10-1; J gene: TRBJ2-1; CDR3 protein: CASSRGPGSYNEQFF; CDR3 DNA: TGCGCCAGCAGTCGGGGTCCCGGCTCCTACAATGAGCAGTTCTTC
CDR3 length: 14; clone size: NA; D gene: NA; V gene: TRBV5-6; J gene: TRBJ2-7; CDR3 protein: CASRHTGSRYEQYF; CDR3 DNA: TGTGCCAGCAGACACACGGGGTCCCGCTACGAGCAGTACTTC
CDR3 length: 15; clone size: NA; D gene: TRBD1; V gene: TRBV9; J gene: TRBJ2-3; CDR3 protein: CASSVAPTGEDTQYF; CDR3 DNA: TGTGCCAGCAGCGTAGCCCCTACAGGGGAGGATACGCAGTATTTT
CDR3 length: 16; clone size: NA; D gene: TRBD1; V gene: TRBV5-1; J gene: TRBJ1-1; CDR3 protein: CASSLHRGQGKPEAFF; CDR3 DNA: TGCGCCAGCAGCTTGCATCGGGGACAGGGTAAGCCTGAAGCTTTCTTT
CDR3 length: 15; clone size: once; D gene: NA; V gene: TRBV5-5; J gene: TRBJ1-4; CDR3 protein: CASSTRPGANEKLFF; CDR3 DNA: TGTGCCAGCAGCACAAGACCTGGGGCTAATGAAAAACTGTTTTTT
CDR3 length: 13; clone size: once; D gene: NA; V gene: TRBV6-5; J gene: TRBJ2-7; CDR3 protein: CASSYRRGYEQYF; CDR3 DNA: TGTGCCAGCAGTTACCGCAGGGGTTACGAGCAGTACTTC
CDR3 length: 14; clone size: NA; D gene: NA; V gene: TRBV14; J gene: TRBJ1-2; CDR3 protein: CASSQPGDRRGYTF; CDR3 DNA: TGTGCCAGCAGCCAGCCCGGGGACCGAAGAGGCTACACCTTC
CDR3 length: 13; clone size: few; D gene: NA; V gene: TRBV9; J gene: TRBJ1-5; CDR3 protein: CASSATWTEPQHF; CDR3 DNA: TGTGCCAGCAGCGCGACTTGGACGGAGCCCCAGCATTTT
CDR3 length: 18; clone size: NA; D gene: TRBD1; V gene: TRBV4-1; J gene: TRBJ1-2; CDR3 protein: CASSQDPWDRGRGNGYTF; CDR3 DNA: TGCGCCAGCAGCCAAGATCCCTGGGACAGGGGGCGAGGGAATGGCTACACCTTC
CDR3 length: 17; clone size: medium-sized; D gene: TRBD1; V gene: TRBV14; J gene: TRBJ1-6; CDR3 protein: CASSRRQGVFINSPLHF; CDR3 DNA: TGTGCCAGCAGCCGCCGACAGGGGGTGTTTATTAATTCACCCCTCCACTTT
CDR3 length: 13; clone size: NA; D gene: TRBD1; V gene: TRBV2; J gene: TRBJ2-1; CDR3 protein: CASRGGLHNEQFF; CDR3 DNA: TGTGCCAGCAGAGGGGGCCTACACAATGAGCAGTTCTTC
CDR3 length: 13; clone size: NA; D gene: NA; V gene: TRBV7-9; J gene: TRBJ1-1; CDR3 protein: CASSFDGETEAFF; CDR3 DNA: TGTGCCAGCAGCTTCGACGGGGAAACTGAAGCTTTCTTT
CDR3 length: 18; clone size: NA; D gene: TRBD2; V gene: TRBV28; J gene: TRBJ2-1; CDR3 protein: CASSPNWGSGGSYNEQFF; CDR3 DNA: TGTGCCAGCAGTCCCAATTGGGGTAGCGGGGGTTCCTACAATGAGCAGTTCTTC
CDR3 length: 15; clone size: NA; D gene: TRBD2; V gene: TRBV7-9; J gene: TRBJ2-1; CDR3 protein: CASSLNGGLYNEQFF; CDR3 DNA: TGTGCCAGCAGCTTAAACGGGGGACTATACAATGAGCAGTTCTTC
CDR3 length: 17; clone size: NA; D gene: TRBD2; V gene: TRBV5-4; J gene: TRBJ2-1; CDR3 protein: CASSLSGSGGANNEQFF; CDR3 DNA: TGTGCCAGCAGCTTGTCGGGTAGCGGGGGGGCAAACAATGAGCAGTTCTTC
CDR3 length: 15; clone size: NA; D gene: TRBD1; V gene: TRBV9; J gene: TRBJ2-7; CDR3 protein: CASSPGQGSSYEQYF; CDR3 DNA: TGTGCCAGCAGCCCCGGACAGGGGAGCTCCTACGAGCAGTACTTC
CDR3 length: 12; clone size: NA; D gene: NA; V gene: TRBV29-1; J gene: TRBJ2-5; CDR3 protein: CSVEPGGETQYF; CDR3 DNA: TGCAGCGTTGAACCGGGTGGAGAGACCCAGTACTTC
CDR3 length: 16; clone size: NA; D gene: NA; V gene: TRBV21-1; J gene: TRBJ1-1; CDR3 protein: CASSKGRESGASEAFF; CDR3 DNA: TGTGCCAGCAGCAAAGGGAGGGAATCGGGAGCTTCTGAAGCTTTCTTT